The 30 T cell receptor beta chains below come from one sample, sequenced in a study of identical twins. TCRdb ran MiXCR on the 5' RACE reads and lists one entry per CDR3 protein. The sample includes some 500,000 distinct CDR3 sequences, around 15% of them seen just once. A further study also used this sample, focusing on yellow fever vaccine responses in identical twins.

Sequenced sample: CD4+ T cells sorted from blood. Source of these receptors: a woman in her late teens or twenties in good health.

At least ten counts were recorded for this clonotype. The chain combines TRBV20-1 with TRBJ2-5; 7 bases match TRBD2. This CDR3 spans 13 amino acids. V lost 5 bases and J lost 4; bases outside the gene matches: 7. Germline loops: CDR1 DFQATT, CDR2 SNEGSKA (reference sequence). CDR3 protein: CSAPPSGGETQYF. The DNA of the CDR3 is TGCAGTGCTCCCCCCTCGGGGGGAGAGACCCAGTACTTC.

V is TRBV12-3 or TRBV12-4 and J is TRBJ2-5; TRBD2 matches 8 bases. J was trimmed by 5 bases and V by 9 bases; bases with no gene match: 14. This CDR3 contains 15 residues. CDR3 nucleotide sequence: TGTGCCAGTACGAGCGGGGGCCTCACTCGGGAGACCCAGTACTTC. Protein product: CASTSGGLTRETQYF.

This clonotype came up many times. J is TRBJ2-3 and V is TRBV5-1, with D unresolved. The length of the CDR3 is 13 residues. V was trimmed by 3 bases and J by 2 bases, leaving 7 bases between them. Germline CDR1 is SGHRS and CDR2 is YFSETQ. The DNA for the CDR3 is TGCGCCAGCAGCTCGGACCTCACAGATACGCAGTATTTT. This translates into CASSSDLTDTQYF.

The chain employs TRBV25-1 and TRBJ2-1; 7 bases are shared with TRBD1. The V gene's germline CDR1 is MGHDK and CDR2 SYGVNS. The CDR3 extends over 16 amino acids. Losses at the gene ends were 3 bases for V and 6 bases for J; bases not matched to a gene: 11. CDR3 nucleotide sequence: TGTGCCAGCAGTGATTTGGACAGGAATCAAGTCAATGAGCAGTTCTTC. It translates to CASSDLDRNQVNEQFF.

This clonotype has ten or more counts. J is TRBJ2-2 and V is TRBV11-1; 10 bases fit TRBD2. Trimming removed 3 bases from V and 7 bases from J; junction bases left unmatched: 2. Germline CDR1 is SGHAT and CDR2 is FQDESV (reference sequence). The CDR3 length is 14 residues. CDR3 bases: TGTGCCAGCAGCTTTCTAGCGGGAGTCGGGGAGCTGTTTTTT. It encodes CASSFLAGVGELFF.

This clonotype turned up a few times. The V call is TRBV4-2, the J call TRBJ2-7; 10 bases line up with TRBD2. There are 16 residues in the CDR3. Germline V CDR1 and CDR2: LGHNA, YNFKEQ. The V and J ends lost 0 bases and 4 bases, in that order; junction bases with no gene match: 6. CDR3 in amino acids: CASSQEGTSEPYEQYF. The CDR3 DNA reads as TGTGCCAGCAGCCAAGAGGGGACTAGCGAACCTTACGAGCAGTACTTC.

This clonotype was detected a few times. J is TRBJ2-7 and V is TRBV5-1; D might be TRBD2 (5 bases). This CDR3 spans 12 amino acids. The germline V and J ends were trimmed by 4 bases and 7 bases, with 12 bases remaining between them. CDR1 and CDR2 from the germline V gene are SGHRS and YFSETQ. The CDR3 DNA reads TGCGCCAGCAGCACAGCGACGGGGGAGCAGTACTTC. Protein: CASSTATGEQYF.

This clonotype was detected only a few times. This chain links TRBV20-1 with TRBJ2-5; TRBD2 matches 7 bases. V lost 4 bases to trimming and J lost 2 bases; unmatched junction nucleotides: 7. The CDR3 totals 14 residues. Germline V gene sequence: CDR1 DFQATT, CDR2 SNEGSKA (reference sequence). This CDR3 is CSAKIAGQQETQYF. CDR3 sequence (DNA): TGCAGTGCTAAAATAGCGGGTCAACAAGAGACCCAGTACTTC.

This clonotype has ten or more counts. This sequence joins TRBV5-1 and TRBJ2-3; unclear D gene. Trimming took off 2 bases at V and 8 bases at J, with 6 bases between the two ends. There are 11 residues in the CDR3. The germline V gene encodes CDR1 SGHRS and CDR2 YFSETQ. CDR3 protein: CASSFPGTQYF. The CDR3 DNA reads as TGCGCCAGCAGCTTTCCGGGTACGCAGTATTTT.

The chain has TRBV15 and TRBJ2-5; 9 bases fit TRBD2. With 1 base clipped from V and 4 bases from J, the junction kept 4 bases outside the gene matches. The CDR3 spans 15 residues. Germline V gene sequence: CDR1 LNHNV, CDR2 YYDKDF (reference sequence). The CDR3 sequence: CATSRVAGVGETQYF. The DNA for the CDR3 is TGTGCCACCAGCAGAGTAGCGGGAGTTGGAGAGACCCAGTACTTC.

This clonotype came up a few times. The chain links TRBV29-1 to TRBJ2-1; D possibly corresponds to TRBD2 (6 bases). Trimming removed 7 bases at V and 5 bases at J, with 18 bases between. The CDR3 runs 14 residues. CDR1 is SQVTM, CDR2 ANQGSEA, per germline. The DNA for the CDR3 is TGCAGCGGGGGCGGGGCCAAGGGAAACAATGAGCAGTTCTTC. Its protein product is CSGGGAKGNNEQFF.

This clonotype has more than one count but fewer than ten. This sequence joins TRBV6-1 and TRBJ2-7; tentative D call: TRBD2 (7 bases). Trimming pared 4 bases from V and 2 bases from J, leaving 12 bases between. Germline lookup yields CDR1 MNHNS and CDR2 SASEGT. The CDR3 totals 14 residues. Here the CDR3 reads CASSVERDTYEQYF. The CDR3 DNA reads as TGTGCCAGCAGTGTCGAGCGGGACACCTACGAGCAGTACTTC.

This clonotype was detected only a few times. This chain uses TRBV3-1 with TRBJ2-2; D perhaps matches TRBD2 (5 bases). Germline V CDR1 and CDR2: LGHDT, YNNKEL (reference sequence). The CDR3 is 16 amino acids. V dropped 1 base and J dropped 6 bases, with 15 bases sitting between them. The CDR3 DNA is TGTGCCAGCAGCCAAGCACAAAGCGGTGTGGCCGGGGAGCTGTTTTTT. Translating it yields CASSQAQSGVAGELFF. Full variable domain (remainder filled in from reference TRBV3-1 and TRBJ2-2): DTAVSQTPKYLVTQMGNDKSIKCEQNLGHDTMYWYKQDSKKFLKIMFSYNNKELIINETVPNRFSPKSPDKAHLNLHINSLELGDSAVYFCASSQAQSGVAGELFFGEGSRLTVL.

This clonotype was recorded a few times. This chain connects TRBV4-2 to TRBJ1-2; 7 bases are a match to TRBD1. The CDR3 spans 16 residues. Trimming took 0 bases from V and 4 from J; bases not matched to a gene: 8. The germline CDR1 and CDR2 sequences are LGHNA and YNFKEQ. In nucleotides, the CDR3 is TGTGCCAGCAGCCAAGAACGGAAACAGGGGAGCTATGGCTACACCTTC. Translating gives CASSQERKQGSYGYTF.

This clonotype showed up just a few times. The chain has TRBV12-3 or TRBV12-4 and TRBJ1-5, with D uncertain. V gave up 2 bases and J gave up 9 bases, with 8 bases separating them. This CDR3 is built from 12 residues. The CDR3 coding sequence is TGTGCCAGCAGTTTAATGCGGAGGCCCCAGCATTTT. Translation gives CASSLMRRPQHF.

This clonotype was seen only a few times. This chain joins TRBV20-1 and TRBJ2-7; 9 bases align to TRBD1. V lost 6 bases, J lost 5 bases, and 17 bases stayed unmatched. The germline V gene has CDR1 DFQATT and CDR2 SNEGSKA (reference sequence). The CDR3 totals 16 residues. The CDR3 DNA is TGCAGTGCCGGGGACAGGGCGTGGGAGGGCTTCAACGAGCAGTACTTC. Encoded protein: CSAGDRAWEGFNEQYF.

The chain uses TRBV6-2 or TRBV6-3 and TRBJ2-7, with D perhaps TRBD1 (6 bases). The CDR3 is made up of 18 amino acids. The V end was cut by 0 bases, the J end by 2 bases, with 20 bases between. Germline loops: CDR1 MNHEY, CDR2 SVGEGT. CDR3 protein: CASSYSTTGPYRTYEQYF. The CDR3 DNA is TGTGCCAGCAGTTACTCTACGACAGGACCGTACAGGACCTACGAGCAGTACTTC.

The V call is TRBV10-3, the J call TRBJ2-3; D gene ambiguous. The V gene's germline CDR1 is ENHRY and CDR2 SYGVKD. Trimming took off 10 bases at V and 4 bases at J, with 15 bases between the two ends. The CDR3 is 13 amino acids. The CDR3 region is CATLRALADTQYF. The CDR3 nucleotides read TGTGCCACCCTTCGGGCACTGGCAGATACGCAGTATTTT.

This clonotype was found a few times. The chain is built from TRBV20-1 and TRBJ2-1; D not resolved. This CDR3 has 14 residues. Trimming took 1 base from V and 0 from J, leaving 7 bases between them. Germline V gene lookup returns CDR1 DFQATT and CDR2 SNEGSKA (reference sequence). This CDR3 reads CSARGRSSYNEQFF. The CDR3 DNA reads as TGCAGTGCTAGAGGTCGGAGCTCCTACAATGAGCAGTTCTTC.

The chain combines TRBV14 with TRBJ2-5; D not resolved. This CDR3 region has 14 residues. The germline gives CDR1 SGHDN, CDR2 FVKESK. Trimming removed 8 bases from V and 1 base from J, with 14 bases in between. CDR3: CASSPTRPQETQYF. The CDR3 DNA reads as TGTGCCAGCTCACCTACGAGACCCCAAGAGACCCAGTACTTC.

This clonotype was recorded a few times. The chain recombines TRBV5-1 with TRBJ2-2; D is unclear. With 0 bases removed from V and 5 bases from J, the gap between germline ends came to 11 bases. The CDR3 contains 15 residues. CDR1 is SGHRS and CDR2 is YFSETQ in the germline V gene. CDR3 in amino acids: CASSLEADGTGELFF. Written as DNA, the CDR3 is TGCGCCAGCAGCTTGGAGGCCGACGGGACCGGGGAGCTGTTTTTT.

This clonotype was found a few times. V usage is TRBV29-1 and J usage is TRBJ2-3, with TRBD1 matching over 7 bases. There are 15 residues in the CDR3. Germline CDR1 is SQVTM and CDR2 is ANQGSEA. The junction had 12 bases not matched to a gene; V was cut back by 7 bases and J by 2 bases. The CDR3 DNA sequence: TGCAGCGCCAATTACCGTACAGGGGCCACAGATACGCAGTATTTT. Encoded protein: CSANYRTGATDTQYF.

This clonotype was detected many times. This sequence joins TRBV11-1 and TRBJ2-2; D is undetermined. Trimming shortened V by 2 bases and J by 6 bases, and 13 bases separated the two germline ends. Germline-derived CDR1 and CDR2 are SGHAT and FQDESV (reference sequence). The CDR3 is made up of 15 amino acids. Written as DNA, the CDR3 is TGTGCCAGCAGCTTATTAACCGGTTCGGCCGGGGAGCTGTTTTTT. Protein sequence: CASSLLTGSAGELFF.

In its sample, this clonotype was seen many times. The rearrangement links TRBV20-1 to TRBJ1-6; no definite D call. CDR1 DFQATT and CDR2 SNEGSKA come from the germline V gene (reference sequence). V lost 3 bases and J 3 bases, leaving 9 bases between the germline ends. The CDR3 totals 14 residues. The CDR3 region has the DNA TGCAGTGCTAGGTTTCAGAACTATAATTCACCCCTCCACTTT. This sequence encodes CSARFQNYNSPLHF.

The chain has TRBV7-9 and TRBJ2-2; possible D gene TRBD2, 6 bases. V lost 1 base to trimming and J lost 4 bases, with 10 bases between them. The germline CDR1 and CDR2 sequences are SEHNR and FQNEAQ (reference sequence). The length of the CDR3 is 15 residues. The CDR3 region has the DNA TGTGCCAGCAGCTTAGTCGGGGGAGTCACCGGGGAGCTGTTTTTT. Translation: CASSLVGGVTGELFF.

This clonotype was seen only a few times. This chain joins TRBV2 and TRBJ1-5; D ambiguous. Germline CDR1 reads SNHLY; CDR2 reads FYNNEI. The CDR3 loop spans 13 amino acids. V lost 2 bases to trimming and J lost 2 bases, with 4 bases between them. In nucleotides, the CDR3 is TGTGCCAGCAGTGAATTCCGCAATCAGCCCCAGCATTTT. Its protein product is CASSEFRNQPQHF.

This clonotype was seen at least ten times. This chain connects TRBV9 to TRBJ2-5, with 11 nucleotides matching TRBD1. This CDR3 has 15 amino acids. Germline values: CDR1 SGDLS, CDR2 YYNGEE. V lost 2 bases and J lost 5; bases outside the gene matches: 5. In nucleotides, the CDR3 is TGTGCCAGCAGCGTGGGACAGGGGGTTGGTGAGACCCAGTACTTC. Translating gives CASSVGQGVGETQYF.

This clonotype has just a few counts. CDR3 coding DNA: TGTGCCAGCAGTTCCATGGCTAGCGGAGCGAAAGAGACCCAGTACTTC. It is translated as CASSSMASGAKETQYF. The rearrangement joins TRBV7-2 to TRBJ2-5, with 7 nucleotides matching TRBD2. Trimming removed 6 bases from V and 3 bases from J; junction bases left unmatched: 13. The CDR3 consists of 16 residues. Germline V gene data show CDR1 as SGHTA and CDR2 as FQGNSA.

In its sample, this clonotype was seen a few times. This chain uses TRBV5-1 with TRBJ2-3; 7 positions match TRBD2. The CDR3 runs to 15 residues. The V and J ends lost 0 bases and 4 bases, in that order; junction bases with no gene match: 5. CDR1 is SGHRS and CDR2 is YFSETQ in the germline V gene. Here the CDR3 reads CASSLAGRGPDTQYF. The CDR3 coding sequence is TGCGCCAGCAGCTTGGCAGGGAGGGGACCAGATACGCAGTATTTT.

The table lists this clonotype with a few counts. The chain carries TRBV2 and TRBJ2-7; 10 nucleotides agree with TRBD1. The CDR3 loop spans 15 amino acids. The junction had 5 bases not matched to a gene; V was cut back by 6 bases and J by 0 bases. Germline-derived CDR1 and CDR2 are SNHLY and FYNNEI. CDR3 DNA sequence: TGTGCCAGCAGCCACGGGACAGGGGCCTCCTACGAGCAGTACTTC. It encodes CASSHGTGASYEQYF.